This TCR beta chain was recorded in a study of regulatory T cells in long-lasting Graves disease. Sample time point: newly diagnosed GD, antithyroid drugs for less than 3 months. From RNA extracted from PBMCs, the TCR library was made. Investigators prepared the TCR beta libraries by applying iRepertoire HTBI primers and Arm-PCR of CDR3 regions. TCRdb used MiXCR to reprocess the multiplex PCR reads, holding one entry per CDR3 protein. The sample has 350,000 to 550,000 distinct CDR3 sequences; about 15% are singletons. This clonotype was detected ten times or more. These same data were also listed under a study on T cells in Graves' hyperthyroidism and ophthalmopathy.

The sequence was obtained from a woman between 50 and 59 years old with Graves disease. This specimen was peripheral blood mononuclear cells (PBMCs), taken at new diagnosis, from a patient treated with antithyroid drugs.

CDR3 in DNA: TGTGCCAGCAGTCGATGGGAGGGGGCGATCTATGGCTACACCTTC. Translation: CASSRWEGAIYGYTF. The chain joins TRBV28 to TRBJ1-2; TRBD1 matches 7 bases. Germline V CDR1 and CDR2: MDHEN, SYDVKM. V gave up 5 bases and J gave up 4 bases; unmatched junction bases: 10. The CDR3 consists of 15 residues.